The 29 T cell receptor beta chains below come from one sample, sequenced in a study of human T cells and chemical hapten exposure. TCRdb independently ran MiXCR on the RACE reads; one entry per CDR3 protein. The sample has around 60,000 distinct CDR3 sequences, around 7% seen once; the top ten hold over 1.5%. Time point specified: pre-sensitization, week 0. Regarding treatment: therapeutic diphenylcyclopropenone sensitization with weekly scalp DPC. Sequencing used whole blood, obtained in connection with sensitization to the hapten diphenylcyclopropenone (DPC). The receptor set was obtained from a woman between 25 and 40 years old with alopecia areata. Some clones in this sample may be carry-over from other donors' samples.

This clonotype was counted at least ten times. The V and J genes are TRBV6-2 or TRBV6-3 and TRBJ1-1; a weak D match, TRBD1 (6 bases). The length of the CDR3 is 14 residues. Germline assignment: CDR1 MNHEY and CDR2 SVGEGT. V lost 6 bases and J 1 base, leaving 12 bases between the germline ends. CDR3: CASSSTGGNTEAFF. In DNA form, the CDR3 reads TGTGCCAGCAGCTCGACAGGCGGGAACACTGAAGCTTTCTTT.

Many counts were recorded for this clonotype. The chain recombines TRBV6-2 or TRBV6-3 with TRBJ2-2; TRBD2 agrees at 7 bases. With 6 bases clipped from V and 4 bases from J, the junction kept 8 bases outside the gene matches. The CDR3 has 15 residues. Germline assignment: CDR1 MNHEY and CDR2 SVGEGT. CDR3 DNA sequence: TGTGCCAGCAGCCACCTTATAGCGGGCACCGGGGAGCTGTTTTTT. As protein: CASSHLIAGTGELFF.

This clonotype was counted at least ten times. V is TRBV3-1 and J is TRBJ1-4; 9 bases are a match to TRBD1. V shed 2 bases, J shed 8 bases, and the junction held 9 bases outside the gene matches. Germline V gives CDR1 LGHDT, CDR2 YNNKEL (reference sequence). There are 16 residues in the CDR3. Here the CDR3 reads CASSQQRGQGDEKLFF. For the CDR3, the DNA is TGTGCCAGCAGCCAACAAAGGGGACAGGGCGACGAAAAACTGTTTTTT. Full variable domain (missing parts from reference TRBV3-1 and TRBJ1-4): DTAVSQTPKYLVTQMGNDKSIKCEQNLGHDTMYWYKQDSKKFLKIMFSYNNKELIINETVPNRFSPKSPDKAHLNLHINSLELGDSAVYFCASSQQRGQGDEKLFFGSGTQLSVL.

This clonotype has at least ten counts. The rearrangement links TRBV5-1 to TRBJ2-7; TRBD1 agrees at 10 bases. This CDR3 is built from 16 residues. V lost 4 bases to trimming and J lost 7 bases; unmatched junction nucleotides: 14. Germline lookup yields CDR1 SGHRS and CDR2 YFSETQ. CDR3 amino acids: CASSPGQGVTPGEQYF. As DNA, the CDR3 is TGCGCCAGCAGCCCCGGACAGGGGGTAACTCCGGGGGAGCAGTACTTC.

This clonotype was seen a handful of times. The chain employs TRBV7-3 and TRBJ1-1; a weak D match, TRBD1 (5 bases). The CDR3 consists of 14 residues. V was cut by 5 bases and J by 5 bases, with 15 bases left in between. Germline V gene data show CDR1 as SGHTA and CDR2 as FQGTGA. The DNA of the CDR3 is TGTGCCAGCAGCCCCGGGGGGGGAGGGACTGAAGCTTTCTTT. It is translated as CASSPGGGGTEAFF.

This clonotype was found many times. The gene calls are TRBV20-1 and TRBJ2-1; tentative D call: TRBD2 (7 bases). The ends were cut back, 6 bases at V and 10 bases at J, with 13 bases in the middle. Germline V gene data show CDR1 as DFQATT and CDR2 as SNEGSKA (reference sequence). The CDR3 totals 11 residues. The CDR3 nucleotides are TGCAGTGCGTGGGGGCGGGGGGAGCAGTTCTTC. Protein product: CSAWGRGEQFF.

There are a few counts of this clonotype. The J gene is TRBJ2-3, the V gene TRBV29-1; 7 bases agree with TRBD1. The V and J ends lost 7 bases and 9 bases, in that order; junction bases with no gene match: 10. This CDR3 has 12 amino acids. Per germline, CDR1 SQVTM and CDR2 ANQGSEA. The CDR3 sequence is CSGRRQGNTQYF. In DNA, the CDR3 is TGCAGCGGAAGACGACAGGGTAACACGCAGTATTTT.

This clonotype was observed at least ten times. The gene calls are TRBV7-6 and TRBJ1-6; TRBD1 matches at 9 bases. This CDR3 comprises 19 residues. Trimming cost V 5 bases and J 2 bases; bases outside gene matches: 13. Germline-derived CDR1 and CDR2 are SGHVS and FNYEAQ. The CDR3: CASSQRMRTGGTYNSPLHF. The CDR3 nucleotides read TGTGCCAGCAGCCAGAGGATGAGAACAGGGGGCACCTATAATTCACCCCTCCACTTT. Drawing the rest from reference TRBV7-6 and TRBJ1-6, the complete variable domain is GAGVSQSPRYKVTKRGQDVALRCDPISGHVSLYWYRQALGQGPEFLTYFNYEAQQDKSGLPNDRFSAERPEGSISTLTIQRTEQRDSAMYRCASSQRMRTGGTYNSPLHFGNGTRLTVT.

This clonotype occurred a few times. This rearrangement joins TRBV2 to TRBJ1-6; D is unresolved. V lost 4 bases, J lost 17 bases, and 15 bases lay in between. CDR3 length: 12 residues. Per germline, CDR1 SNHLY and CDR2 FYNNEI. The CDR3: CASSGGIPLIHF. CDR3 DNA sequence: TGTGCCAGCAGTGGTGGCATCCCCCTTATCCACTTT.

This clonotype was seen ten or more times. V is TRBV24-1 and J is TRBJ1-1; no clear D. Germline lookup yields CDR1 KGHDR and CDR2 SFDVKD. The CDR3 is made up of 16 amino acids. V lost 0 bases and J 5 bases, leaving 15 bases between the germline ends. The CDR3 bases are TGTGCCACCAGTGATTTGGACCCAACGATGGAGACTGAAGCTTTCTTT. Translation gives CATSDLDPTMETEAFF.

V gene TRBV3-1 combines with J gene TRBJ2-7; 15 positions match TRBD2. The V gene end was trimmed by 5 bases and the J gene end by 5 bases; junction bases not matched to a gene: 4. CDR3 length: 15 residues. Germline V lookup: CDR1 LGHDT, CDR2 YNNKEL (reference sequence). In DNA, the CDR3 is TGTGCCAGCAGCTGGACTAGCGGGGGGGCAAACGAGCAGTACTTC. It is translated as CASSWTSGGANEQYF.

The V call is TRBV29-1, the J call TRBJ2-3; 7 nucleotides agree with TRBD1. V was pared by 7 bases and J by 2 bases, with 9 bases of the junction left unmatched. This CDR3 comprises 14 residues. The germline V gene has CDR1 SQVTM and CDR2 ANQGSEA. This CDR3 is CSAKRTGITDTQYF. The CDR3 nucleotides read TGCAGCGCCAAAAGGACAGGAATCACAGATACGCAGTATTTT.

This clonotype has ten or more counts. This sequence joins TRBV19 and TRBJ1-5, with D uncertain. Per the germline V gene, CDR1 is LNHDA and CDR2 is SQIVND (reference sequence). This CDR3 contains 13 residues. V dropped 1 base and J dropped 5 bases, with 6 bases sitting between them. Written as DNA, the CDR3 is TGTGCCAGTAGTATAGGATTGTATCAGCCCCAGCATTTT. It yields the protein CASSIGLYQPQHF. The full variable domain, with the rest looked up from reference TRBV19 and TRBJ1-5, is DGGITQSPKYLFRKEGQNVTLSCEQNLNHDAMYWYRQDPGQGLRLIYYSQIVNDFQKGDIAEGYSVSREKKESFPLTVTSAQKNPTAFYLCASSIGLYQPQHFGDGTRLSIL.

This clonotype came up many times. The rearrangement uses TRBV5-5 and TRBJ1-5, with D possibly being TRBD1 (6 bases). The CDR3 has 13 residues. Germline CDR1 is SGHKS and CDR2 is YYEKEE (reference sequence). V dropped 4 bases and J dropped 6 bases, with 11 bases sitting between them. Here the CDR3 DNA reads TGTGCCAGCAGCATTACAGGGACTCAGCCCCAGCATTTT. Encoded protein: CASSITGTQPQHF.

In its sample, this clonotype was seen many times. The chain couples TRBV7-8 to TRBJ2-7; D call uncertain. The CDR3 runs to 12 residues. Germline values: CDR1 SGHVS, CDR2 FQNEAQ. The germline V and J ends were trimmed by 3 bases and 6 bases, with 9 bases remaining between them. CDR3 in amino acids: CASSLGHPEQYF. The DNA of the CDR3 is TGTGCCAGCAGCTTGGGTCACCCCGAGCAGTACTTC.

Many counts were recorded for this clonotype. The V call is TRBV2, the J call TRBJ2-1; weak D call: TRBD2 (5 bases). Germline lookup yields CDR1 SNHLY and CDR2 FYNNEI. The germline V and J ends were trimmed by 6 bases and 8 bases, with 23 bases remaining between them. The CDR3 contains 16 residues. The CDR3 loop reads CASSVFEGGGFDEQFF. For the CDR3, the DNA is TGTGCCAGCAGCGTGTTTGAGGGCGGCGGGTTCGATGAGCAGTTCTTC. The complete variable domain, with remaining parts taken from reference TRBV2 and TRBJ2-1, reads EPEVTQTPSHQVTQMGQEVILRCVPISNHLYFYWYRQILGQKVEFLVSFYNNEISEKSEIFDDQFSVERPDGSNFTLKIRSTKLEDSAMYFCASSVFEGGGFDEQFFGPGTRLTVL.

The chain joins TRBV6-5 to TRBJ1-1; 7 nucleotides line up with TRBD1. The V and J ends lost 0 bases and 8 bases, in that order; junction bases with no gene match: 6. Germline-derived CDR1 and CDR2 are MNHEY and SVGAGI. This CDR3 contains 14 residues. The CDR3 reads CASSYSNRGPEAFF. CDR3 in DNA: TGTGCCAGCAGTTACTCGAATAGGGGGCCAGAAGCTTTCTTT.

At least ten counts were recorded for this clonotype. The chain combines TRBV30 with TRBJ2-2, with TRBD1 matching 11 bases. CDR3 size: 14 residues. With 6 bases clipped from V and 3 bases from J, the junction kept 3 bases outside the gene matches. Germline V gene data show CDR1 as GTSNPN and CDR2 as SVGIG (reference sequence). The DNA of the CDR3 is TGTGCCTGCCGGGACAGGGGGTACACCGGGGAGCTGTTTTTT. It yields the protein CACRDRGYTGELFF.

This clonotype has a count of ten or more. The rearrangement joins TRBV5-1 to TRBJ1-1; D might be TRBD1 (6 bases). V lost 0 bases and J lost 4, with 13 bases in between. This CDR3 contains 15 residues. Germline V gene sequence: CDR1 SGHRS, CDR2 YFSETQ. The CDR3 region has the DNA TGCGCCAGCAGCTTGGAGCTGGGGGCAAGCACTGAAGCTTTCTTT. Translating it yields CASSLELGASTEAFF.

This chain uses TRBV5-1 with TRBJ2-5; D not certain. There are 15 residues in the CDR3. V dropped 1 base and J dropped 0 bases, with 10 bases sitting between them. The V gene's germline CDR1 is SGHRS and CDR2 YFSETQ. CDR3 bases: TGCGCCAGCAGCTTGATACCCAGGAACCAAGAGACCCAGTACTTC. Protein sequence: CASSLIPRNQETQYF.

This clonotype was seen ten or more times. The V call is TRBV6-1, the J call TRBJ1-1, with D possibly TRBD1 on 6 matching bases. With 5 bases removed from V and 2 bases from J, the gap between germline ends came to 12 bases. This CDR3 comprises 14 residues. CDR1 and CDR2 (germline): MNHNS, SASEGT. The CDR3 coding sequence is TGTGCCAGCAGTTCAGGGGATACTAACACTGAAGCTTTCTTT. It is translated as CASSSGDTNTEAFF.

The CDR3 loop reads CASSLGQDPANTGELFF. The CDR3, as DNA: TGTGCCAGCAGTCTAGGACAGGACCCTGCTAACACCGGGGAGCTGTTTTTT. The chain joins TRBV6-6 to TRBJ2-2; 7 nucleotides line up with TRBD1. Germline V gives CDR1 MNHNY, CDR2 SVGAGI (reference sequence). V shed 5 bases, J shed 2 bases, and the junction held 11 bases outside the gene matches. The CDR3 loop spans 17 amino acids.

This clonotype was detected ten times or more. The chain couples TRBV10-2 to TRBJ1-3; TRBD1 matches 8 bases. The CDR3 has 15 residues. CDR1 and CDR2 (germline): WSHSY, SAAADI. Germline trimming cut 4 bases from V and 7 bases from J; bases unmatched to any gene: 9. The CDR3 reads CASSVGQGPRNTIYF. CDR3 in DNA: TGCGCCAGCAGTGTTGGACAGGGCCCACGGAACACCATATATTTT.

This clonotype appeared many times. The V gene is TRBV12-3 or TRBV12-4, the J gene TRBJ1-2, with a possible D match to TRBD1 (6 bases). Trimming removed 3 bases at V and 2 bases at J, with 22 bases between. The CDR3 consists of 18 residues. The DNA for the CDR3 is TGTGCCAGCAGTTTTTCATCCGTAGACAGGCAAAAAAACTATGGCTACACCTTC. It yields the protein CASSFSSVDRQKNYGYTF.

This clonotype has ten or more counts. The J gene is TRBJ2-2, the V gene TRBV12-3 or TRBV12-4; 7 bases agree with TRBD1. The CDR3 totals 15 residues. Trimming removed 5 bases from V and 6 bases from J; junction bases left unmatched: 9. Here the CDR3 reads CASSPRTGYAGELFF. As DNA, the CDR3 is TGTGCCAGCAGTCCACGGACAGGATACGCCGGGGAGCTGTTTTTT.

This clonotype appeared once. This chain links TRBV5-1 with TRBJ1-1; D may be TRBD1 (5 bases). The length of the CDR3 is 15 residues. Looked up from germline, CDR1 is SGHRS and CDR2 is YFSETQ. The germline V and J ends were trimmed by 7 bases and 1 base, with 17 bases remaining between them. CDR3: CASRSETRGNTEAFF. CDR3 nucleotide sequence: TGCGCCAGCCGCTCCGAAACGAGGGGGAACACTGAAGCTTTCTTT.

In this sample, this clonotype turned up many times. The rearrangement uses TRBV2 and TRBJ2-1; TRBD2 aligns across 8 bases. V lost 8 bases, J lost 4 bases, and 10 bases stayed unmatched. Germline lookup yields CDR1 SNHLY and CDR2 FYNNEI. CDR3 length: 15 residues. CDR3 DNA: TGTGCCAGCCAGTTTGGCGGGGGGCTTTACAATGAGCAGTTCTTC. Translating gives CASQFGGGLYNEQFF. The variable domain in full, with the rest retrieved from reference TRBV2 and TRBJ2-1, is EPEVTQTPSHQVTQMGQEVILRCVPISNHLYFYWYRQILGQKVEFLVSFYNNEISEKSEIFDDQFSVERPDGSNFTLKIRSTKLEDSAMYFCASQFGGGLYNEQFFGPGTRLTVL.

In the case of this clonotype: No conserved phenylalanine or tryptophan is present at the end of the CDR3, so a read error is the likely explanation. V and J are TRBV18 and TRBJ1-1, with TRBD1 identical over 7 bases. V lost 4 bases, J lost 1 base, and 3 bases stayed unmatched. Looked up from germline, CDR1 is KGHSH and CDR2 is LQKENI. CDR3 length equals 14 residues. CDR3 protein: CASSRDRENTEAFL. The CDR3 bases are TGTGCCAGCTCACGGGACAGAGAGAACACTGAAGCTTTCCTT.

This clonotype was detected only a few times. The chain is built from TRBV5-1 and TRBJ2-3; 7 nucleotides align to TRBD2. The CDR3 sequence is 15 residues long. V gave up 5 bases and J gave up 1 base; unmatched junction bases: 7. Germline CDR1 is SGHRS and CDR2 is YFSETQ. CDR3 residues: CASRLSGDRTDTQYF. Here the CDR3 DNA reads TGCGCCAGCAGACTCAGCGGGGACCGCACAGATACGCAGTATTTT.